These 12 T cell receptor beta chains were sequenced from one sample in a study of blood T cell repertoires in COVID-19. Measured with immunoSEQ multiplex PCR; TCRdb has only the in-frame clones, and not every one. The sample lists 190,000 or so clones, 86% seen once, with 0.75% to 0.9% in the top ten. The sequenced material came from peripheral blood. The receptors stem from a woman in her seventies with acute or convalescent COVID-19.

The chain joins TRBV6-5 to TRBJ2-7; 7 bases agree with TRBD2. V gave up 8 bases and J gave up 4 bases; unmatched junction bases: 14. This CDR3 is 15 amino acids long. The germline V gene encodes CDR1 MNHEY and CDR2 SVGAGI. The CDR3 sequence is CASRLRRAGPYEQYF. The CDR3 DNA sequence: TGTGCCAGCCGACTTAGGAGAGCGGGACCATACGAGCAGTACTTC.

About this clone itself: One end of the junction fails to match germline, which may point to a read error. The sample holds other DNA sequences that translate to the same CDR3. The chain has TRBV18 and TRBJ1-4; TRBD1 matches at 9 bases. The CDR3 has 14 residues. CDR1 is KGHSH and CDR2 is LQKENI in the germline V gene. CDR3 nucleotides: TGTGCCAGCTCCCCACAGGGGGCTAGTGAAAAACTGTTTTTT. This encodes CASSPQGASEKLFF.

The rearrangement links TRBV7-9 to TRBJ1-1; D gene ambiguous. The germline V and J ends were trimmed by 3 bases and 5 bases, with 10 bases remaining between them. Germline assignment: CDR1 SEHNR and CDR2 FQNEAQ (reference sequence). The CDR3 runs to 13 residues. In DNA, the CDR3 is TGTGCCAGCAGCTTCCGCGTGCTTACTGAAGCTTTCTTT. It translates to CASSFRVLTEAFF.

This chain links TRBV5-1 with TRBJ1-6; D is perhaps TRBD1 (6 bases). The V gene's germline CDR1 is SGHRS and CDR2 YFSETQ. The V end was cut by 0 bases, the J end by 7 bases, with 11 bases between. This CDR3 spans 15 amino acids. The CDR3 here is CASSLVGQGNSPLHF. For the CDR3, the DNA is TGCGCCAGCAGCTTGGTGGGGCAGGGGAATTCACCCCTCCACTTT.

V usage is TRBV11-3 and J usage is TRBJ2-7, with D perhaps TRBD2 (6 bases). Trimming stripped 3 bases from V and 4 bases from J, with 10 bases between. This CDR3 spans 13 amino acids. Germline assignment: CDR1 SGHNT and CDR2 YENEEA. CDR3 amino acids: CASSLGGGYEQYF. CDR3 in DNA: TGTGCCAGCAGCTTGGGCGGAGGGTACGAGCAGTACTTC.

J is TRBJ2-1 and V is TRBV7-2, with 8 bases identical to TRBD1. This CDR3 is 15 amino acids long. The V gene's germline CDR1 is SGHTA and CDR2 FQGNSA. The V gene end was trimmed by 5 bases and the J gene end by 11 bases; junction bases not matched to a gene: 14. CDR3 nucleotides: TGTGCCAGCAGCACGGGATGGACAGGGAGCCCTCAGCAGTTCTTC. It is translated as CASSTGWTGSPQQFF.

The chain combines TRBV19 with TRBJ1-3, with D possibly TRBD1 on 6 matching bases. This CDR3 comprises 16 residues. Germline CDR1 reads LNHDA; CDR2 reads SQIVND (reference sequence). V was shortened by 5 bases and J by 4 bases, with 18 bases between the two germline ends. The CDR3 coding sequence is TGTGCCAGTAGTTCCTCCCCCGGGACATTCGGAAACACCATATATTTT. It translates to CASSSSPGTFGNTIYF.

This rearrangement joins TRBV19 to TRBJ2-2, with D unresolved. Germline CDR1 and CDR2: LNHDA and SQIVND (reference sequence). The ends were cut back, 6 bases at V and 4 bases at J, with 12 bases in the middle. This CDR3 contains 14 residues. CDR3 coding DNA: TGTGCCAGTAGCTCGGTTACGAGCACCGGGGAGCTGTTTTTT. Amino acid sequence: CASSSVTSTGELFF.

The V call is TRBV7-3, the J call TRBJ2-7; a possible D gene is TRBD2 (6 bases). V was cut by 2 bases and J by 3 bases, with 14 bases left in between. The CDR3 is made up of 15 amino acids. Germline V gene lookup returns CDR1 SGHTA and CDR2 FQGTGA. The CDR3 here is CASSLGGELVYEQYF. CDR3 nucleotides: TGTGCCAGCAGCTTAGGCGGGGAGCTAGTCTACGAGCAGTACTTC.

The chain recombines TRBV27 with TRBJ1-4; tentatively, D is TRBD1 (5 bases). Germline CDR1 MNHEY, CDR2 SMNVEV (reference sequence). Trimming left V 0 bases short and J 8 bases short, with 16 bases between. The CDR3 has 16 residues. CDR3 DNA sequence: TGTGCCAGCAGTTTATCCCCCTTTCAGGGATTCGAAAAACTGTTTTTT. It translates to CASSLSPFQGFEKLFF.

A few counts support this clone. J is TRBJ1-2 and V is TRBV2, with TRBD1 matching 8 bases. The germline V gene encodes CDR1 SNHLY and CDR2 FYNNEI. The CDR3 loop spans 14 amino acids. J lost 4 bases, V lost 6 bases, and 7 bases had no gene match. The CDR3 region is CASRGQGSTYGYTF. In nucleotides, the CDR3 is TGTGCCAGCAGAGGACAGGGTTCTACCTATGGCTACACCTTC.

V usage is TRBV18 and J usage is TRBJ2-2; 7 bases agree with TRBD1. J gave up 5 bases and V 1 base, and 1 base lay outside the gene matches. This CDR3 region has 14 residues. Germline V lookup: CDR1 KGHSH, CDR2 LQKENI. The CDR3 nucleotides are TGTGCCAGCTCACCACAGGGGGCTACCGGGGAGCTGTTTTTT. This gives the protein CASSPQGATGELFF.